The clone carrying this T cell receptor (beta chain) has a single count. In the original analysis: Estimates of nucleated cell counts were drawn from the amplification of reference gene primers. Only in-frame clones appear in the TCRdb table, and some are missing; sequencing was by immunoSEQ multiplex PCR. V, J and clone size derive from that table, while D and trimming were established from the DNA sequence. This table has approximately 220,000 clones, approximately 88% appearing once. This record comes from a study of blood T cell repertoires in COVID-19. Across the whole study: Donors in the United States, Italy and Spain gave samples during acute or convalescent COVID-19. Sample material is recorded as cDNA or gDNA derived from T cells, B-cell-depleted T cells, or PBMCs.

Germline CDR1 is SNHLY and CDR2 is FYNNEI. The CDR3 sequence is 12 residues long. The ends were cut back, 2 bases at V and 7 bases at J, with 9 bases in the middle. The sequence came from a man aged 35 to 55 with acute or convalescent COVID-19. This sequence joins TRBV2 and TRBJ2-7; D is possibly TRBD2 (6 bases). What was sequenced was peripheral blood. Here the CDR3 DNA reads TGTGCCAGCAGTGAAACGGGGAGGGAGCAGTACTTC. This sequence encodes CASSETGREQYF.